The rows below give T cell receptor beta chains drawn from one sample of a study of blood T cell repertoires in COVID-19. Clones were read by immunoSEQ multiplex PCR, and TCRdb kept only the in-frame ones, dropping some. Of about 290,000 clones listed, approximately 90% are singletons. Material for sequencing was peripheral blood. The source is a man aged 40-55 years with acute or convalescent COVID-19. The CDR3 runs from the conserved cysteine through the conserved F or W. D genes are given only for firm matches. Size is omitted from some rows. Given values are once, few, many or a class for expanded clones.

V gene,D gene,clone size,J gene,CDR3 protein,CDR3 DNA
TRBV7-6,.,.,TRBJ1-1,CASGTGNTEAFF,TGTGCCAGCGGCACAGGGAACACTGAAGCTTTCTTT
TRBV9,.,.,TRBJ1-1,CASSPRRVRNTEAFF,TGTGCCAGCAGCCCCCGGCGGGTGCGGAACACTGAAGCTTTCTTT
TRBV10-1,.,.,TRBJ1-2,CASSPGTNYGYTF,TGCGCCAGCAGCCCAGGGACTAACTATGGCTACACCTTC
TRBV5-4,TRBD1,.,TRBJ2-1,CASTSEGTGGLGEQFF,TGTGCCAGCACCTCCGAGGGGACAGGGGGATTGGGTGAGCAGTTCTTC
TRBV6-2/TRBV6-3,.,.,TRBJ1-5,CASSYAGFLNQPQHF,TGTGCCAGCAGTTACGCGGGGTTCCTCAATCAGCCCCAGCATTTT
TRBV11-2,.,once,TRBJ1-1,CASSQGQSYTEAFF,TGTGCCAGCAGCCAAGGACAGAGTTACACTGAAGCTTTCTTT
TRBV5-4,TRBD1,.,TRBJ1-2,CASSLAGGQGAGGYTF,TGTGCCAGCAGCTTGGCCGGGGGACAGGGGGCGGGAGGCTACACCTTC
TRBV9,TRBD1,.,TRBJ2-2,CASTGTGGTGELFF,TGTGCCAGCACCGGGACAGGGGGTACCGGGGAGCTGTTTTTT
TRBV7-8,.,.,TRBJ1-1,CASSSSGFQGTEAFF,TGTGCCAGCAGCTCATCAGGGTTTCAGGGCACTGAAGCTTTCTTT
TRBV5-1,TRBD1,.,TRBJ1-3,CASSLDRGAGNTIYF,TGCGCCAGCAGCCTCGACAGGGGAGCCGGAAACACCATATATTTT
TRBV6-2/TRBV6-3,.,.,TRBJ2-6,CASSGGHSDSGANVLTF,TGTGCCAGCAGCGGGGGACACTCAGACTCTGGGGCCAACGTCCTGACTTTC
TRBV3-1/TRBV3-2,.,.,TRBJ2-7,CASSHLGEYEQYF,TGTGCCAGCAGCCACCTGGGAGAGTACGAGCAGTACTTC
TRBV3-1/TRBV3-2,.,.,TRBJ2-3,CASSPGGEDTQYF,TGTGCCAGCAGCCCCGGCGGGGAGGATACGCAGTATTTT
TRBV3-1/TRBV3-2,TRBD2,.,TRBJ2-7,CASSFRTGREGEQYF,TGTGCCAGCAGCTTCCGAACGGGCAGGGAGGGCGAGCAGTACTTC
TRBV6-5,.,.,TRBJ1-2,CASREWAGTNYGYTF,TGTGCCAGCCGAGAATGGGCAGGGACTAACTATGGCTACACCTTC
TRBV6-2/TRBV6-3,.,few,TRBJ1-6,CASSYRGTRGSPLHF,TGTGCCAGCAGTTATCGGGGAACAAGAGGTTCACCCCTCCACTTT
TRBV11-2,TRBD1,few,TRBJ2-1,CASSKGQGDYNEQFF,TGTGCCAGCAGCAAGGGACAGGGCGACTACAATGAGCAGTTCTTC
TRBV5-6,TRBD1,.,TRBJ1-2,CASSLAQGASGYTF,TGTGCCAGCAGCTTGGCACAGGGGGCCAGCGGCTACACCTTC
TRBV5-8,.,.,TRBJ1-5,CASSDRHPLSPQHF,TGTGCCAGCAGCGACCGACACCCCCTTTCGCCCCAGCATTTT
TRBV6-6,TRBD2,.,TRBJ2-3,CASALAGAQYF,TGTGCCAGCGCCTTAGCGGGGGCGCAGTATTTT
TRBV5-4,.,few,TRBJ1-2,CASSWGRGADGYTF,TGTGCCAGCAGCTGGGGGCGGGGGGCCGATGGCTACACCTTC
TRBV2,.,.,TRBJ2-5,CASMRRFQETQYF,TGTGCCAGCATGAGAAGATTCCAAGAGACCCAGTACTTC
TRBV12-3/TRBV12-4,.,.,TRBJ1-2,CASSFFSRGYTF,TGTGCCAGCAGTTTTTTCAGCAGGGGCTACACCTTC
TRBV6-5,.,.,TRBJ2-5,CASSSPFRVPPETQYF,TGTGCCAGCAGTTCGCCGTTCCGGGTGCCTCCAGAGACCCAGTACTTC
TRBV2,TRBD1,.,TRBJ1-5,CASSGTGGNQPQHF,TGTGCCAGCTCCGGGACAGGGGGGAATCAGCCCCAGCATTTT
TRBV7-2,.,.,TRBJ2-3,CASSSQGGDTQYF,TGTGCCAGCAGCTCCCAGGGTGGAGATACGCAGTATTTT
TRBV9,TRBD1,.,TRBJ1-2,CAVPAGTDYGYTF,TGTGCCGTTCCCGCCGGGACAGACTATGGCTACACCTTC
TRBV6-1,TRBD2,once,TRBJ2-3,CASSEALAGDTQYF,TGTGCCAGCAGTGAAGCACTAGCGGGAGATACGCAGTATTTT
TRBV5-6,TRBD1,.,TRBJ1-1,CASTGTGLGNTEAFF,TGTGCCAGCACCGGGACAGGCCTAGGTAACACTGAAGCTTTCTTT
TRBV3-1/TRBV3-2,TRBD2,.,TRBJ2-3,CASSQVAGGRTDTQYF,TGTGCCAGCAGCCAAGTGGCGGGGGGGCGCACAGATACGCAGTATTTT
TRBV6-4,.,few,TRBJ1-1,CASSQNLNTEAFF,TGTGCCAGCAGTCAGAACCTGAACACTGAAGCTTTCTTT
TRBV29-1,.,.,TRBJ2-1,CSVEDGRGSYNEQFF,TGCAGCGTTGAAGATGGGCGGGGTTCCTACAATGAGCAGTTCTTC
TRBV14,.,.,TRBJ2-3,CASSQYVDGRGWDTQYF,TGTGCCAGCAGTCAGTACGTCGACGGACGGGGATGGGATACGCAGTATTTT
TRBV19,.,.,TRBJ2-1,CATRDGSSYNEQFF,TGTGCCACGAGGGATGGCTCCTCCTACAATGAGCAGTTCTTC
TRBV7-9,.,.,TRBJ2-5,CASSLRGMETQYF,TGTGCCAGCAGCTTAAGAGGGATGGAGACCCAGTACTTC
TRBV5-1,.,.,TRBJ2-3,CASSSGHGTDTQYF,TGCGCCAGCAGTTCCGGACATGGCACAGATACGCAGTATTTT
TRBV7-9,.,.,TRBJ2-7,CASSLETGRYEQYF,TGTGCCAGCAGCTTAGAGACAGGGAGGTACGAGCAGTACTTC
TRBV5-1,.,once,TRBJ1-1,CASSLVSGGSTEAFF,TGCGCCAGCAGCTTGGTGTCGGGGGGGAGCACTGAAGCTTTCTTT
TRBV7-2,TRBD2,.,TRBJ2-1,CASSLVLAGGQEFF,TGTGCCAGCAGCTTAGTTCTAGCGGGGGGGCAGGAGTTCTTC
TRBV5-1,TRBD1,.,TRBJ2-1,CASSLGQGRTNEQFF,TGCGCCAGCAGCTTAGGACAGGGGCGAACCAATGAGCAGTTCTTC
TRBV6-6,.,.,TRBJ1-2,CASSSQAVNYGYTF,TGTGCCAGCAGCTCACAGGCTGTTAACTATGGCTACACCTTC
TRBV5-4,.,.,TRBJ2-5,CASRSSRWETQYF,TGTGCCAGCAGATCCTCCCGGTGGGAGACCCAGTACTTC
TRBV19,TRBD1,.,TRBJ1-4,CASTTRGREKLFF,TGTGCCAGTACCACCAGGGGGCGTGAAAAACTGTTTTTT
TRBV12-3/TRBV12-4,.,.,TRBJ2-1,CASRRRSNEQFF,TGTGCCAGCAGGCGGAGGTCCAATGAGCAGTTCTTC
TRBV6-1,.,.,TRBJ1-5,CASSEVGARSNQPQHF,TGTGCCAGCAGTGAAGTGGGGGCTAGAAGCAATCAGCCCCAGCATTTT
TRBV24-1,TRBD2,.,TRBJ2-3,CATSDRRGGQDTQYF,TGTGCCACCAGTGATCGCCGGGGGGGCCAAGATACGCAGTATTTT
TRBV6-6,TRBD1,.,TRBJ2-3,CASSYFGTASTDTQYF,TGTGCCAGCAGTTATTTCGGGACAGCTAGCACAGATACGCAGTATTTT
TRBV19,TRBD1,once,TRBJ1-2,CASRYGQGSDYGYTF,TGTGCCAGTAGATACGGACAGGGGTCTGACTATGGCTACACCTTC
TRBV19,.,.,TRBJ1-1,CASSLRRNTEAFF,TGTGCCAGTAGTCTGCGTCGGAACACTGAAGCTTTCTTT
TRBV2,.,.,TRBJ2-7,CASHHAREPRGGQYF,TGTGCCAGTCACCATGCCCGGGAGCCTAGGGGCGGGCAGTACTTC